The 5 T cell receptor beta chains reported below all come from one sample, sequenced in a study of OX40 agonist ivuxolimab in advanced cancers. Produced via immunoSEQ multiplex PCR; TCRdb's table is partial and in-frame only. In the table there are tens of thousands of clones, roughly nine tenths of which are singletons. This material consisted of CD4+ or CD8+ T cells sorted from blood, taken in a trial of the OX40 agonist ivuxolimab. Receptors were obtained from an adult with an advanced solid tumor such as melanoma, head and neck, liver or kidney cancer.

This clone was seen a handful of times. The rearrangement uses TRBV25-1 and TRBJ2-2, with TRBD2 matching over 13 bases. CDR1 and CDR2 (germline): MGHDK, SYGVNS. The trim removed 3 bases at V and 4 bases at J, leaving 8 bases unmatched. The CDR3 spans 18 residues. CDR3: CASSDGRLAGGSTGELFF. The CDR3 nucleotides are TGTGCCAGCAGTGATGGGAGACTAGCGGGAGGTTCCACCGGGGAGCTGTTTTTT.

The rearrangement joins TRBV28 to TRBJ2-7; 10 bases map to TRBD1. CDR1 is MDHEN and CDR2 is SYDVKM in the germline V gene. This CDR3 contains 15 residues. Trimming at V came to 8 bases and at J to 2 bases, leaving 9 bases not matched to a gene. The CDR3 DNA follows: TGTGCCAGCCAAGGGACAGGGGATAATCCCTACGAGCAGTACTTC. Translation: CASQGTGDNPYEQYF.

This sequence joins TRBV7-3 and TRBJ2-7; D is unresolved. This CDR3 spans 10 amino acids. V lost 5 bases, J lost 7 bases, and 6 bases lay in between. The V gene's germline CDR1 is SGHTA and CDR2 FQGTGA. CDR3 DNA sequence: TGTGCCAGCAGCGGCAGGGAGCAGTACTTC. Residues: CASSGREQYF. The complete variable domain, with remaining parts taken from reference TRBV7-3 and TRBJ2-7, reads GAGVSQTPSNKVTEKGKYVELRCDPISGHTALYWYRQSLGQGPEFLIYFQGTGAADDSGLPNDRFFAVRPEGSVSTLKIQRTERGDSAVYLCASSGREQYFGPGTRLTVT.

Worth noting for this clone: A read error may account for a junction end that differs from germline. The chain uses TRBV7-8 and TRBJ2-1, with 10 bases fitting TRBD2. The CDR3 sequence is 15 residues long. The germline V gene has CDR1 SGHVS and CDR2 FQNEAQ. The CDR3 sequence: CASSIAGGFYNEQFF. DNA of the CDR3: TGTGCCAGCAGCATAGCGGGAGGATTCTACAATGAGCAGTTCTTC.

This chain uses TRBV30 with TRBJ1-5; TRBD1 aligns across 7 bases. The V gene end was trimmed by 2 bases and the J gene end by 4 bases; junction bases not matched to a gene: 2. Per the germline V gene, CDR1 is GTSNPN and CDR2 is SVGIG (reference sequence). This CDR3 region has 13 residues. CDR3 loop: CAWSLQGNQPQHF. The CDR3 DNA follows: TGTGCCTGGAGTTTACAGGGGAATCAGCCCCAGCATTTT.